This entry lists 29 T cell receptor beta chains sequenced from one sample in a study of a mutant IDH1 vaccine in newly diagnosed glioma. Sequenced by immunoSEQ multiplex PCR; TCRdb stores in-frame clones only, minus some. This table holds under 35,000 clones, almost 90% found once. The time point: week 11, during vaccination. Doses consisted of 300 ug of mutant IDH1 20-mer peptide each, paired with topical imiquimod. These receptors' antigens are unknown. The material sequenced was PBMCs, taken from a glioma patient whose treatment included an IDH1 peptide vaccine. The receptors shown here come from a young man with glioma.

V is TRBV20-1 and J is TRBJ2-5; D unclear. V gave up 5 bases and J gave up 7 bases, with 11 bases separating them. The CDR3 has 11 amino acids. Per the germline V gene, CDR1 is DFQATT and CDR2 is SNEGSKA (reference sequence). The CDR3 loop is CSAPQSGTQYF. For the CDR3, the DNA is TGCAGTGCTCCCCAGAGTGGGACCCAGTACTTC.

V is TRBV30 and J is TRBJ1-6; no reliable D call. V gave up 1 base and J gave up 7 bases, with 11 bases separating them. The CDR3 is 14 amino acids. Germline V gene sequence: CDR1 GTSNPN, CDR2 SVGIG (reference sequence). The CDR3 region is CAWSGDFRNSPLHF. CDR3 nucleotide sequence: TGTGCCTGGAGTGGCGATTTTAGAAATTCACCCCTCCACTTT. Full variable domain (outside the CDR3, taken from reference TRBV30 and TRBJ1-6): SQTIHQWPATLVQPVGSPLSLECTVEGTSNPNLYWYRQAAGRGLQLLFYSVGIGQISSEVPQNLSASRPQDRQFILSSKKLLLSDSGFYLCAWSGDFRNSPLHFGNGTRLTVT.

This rearrangement joins TRBV5-4 to TRBJ1-5, with TRBD1 matching 8 bases. Trimming removed 3 bases from V and 0 bases from J; junction bases left unmatched: 5. The CDR3 has 16 amino acids. In germline, CDR1 is SGHNT, CDR2 YYREEE (reference sequence). CDR3: CASSSGTGHSNQPQHF. The CDR3 DNA sequence: TGTGCCAGCAGCTCCGGGACAGGTCATAGCAATCAGCCCCAGCATTTT. Supplemented by reference TRBV5-4 and TRBJ1-5, the full variable domain reads ETGVTQSPTHLIKTRGQQVTLRCSSQSGHNTVSWYQQALGQGPQFIFQYYREEENGRGNFPPRFSGLQFPNYSSELNVNALELDDSALYLCASSSGTGHSNQPQHFGDGTRLSIL.

The chain joins TRBV28 to TRBJ1-1; no reliable D call. The CDR3 loop spans 15 amino acids. The germline gives CDR1 MDHEN, CDR2 SYDVKM. With 4 bases removed from V and 7 bases from J, the gap between germline ends came to 19 bases. CDR3 DNA: TGTGCCAGCAGTTCCGGGGTAGGCTGGCGTAATGAAGCTTTCTTT. It codes for CASSSGVGWRNEAFF.

This sequence joins TRBV5-6 and TRBJ1-4, with no clear D. Germline CDR1 SGHDT, CDR2 YYEEEE. The CDR3 is 11 residues long. Trimming left V 0 bases short and J 10 bases short, with 4 bases between. The CDR3 is CASSLGGKLFF. The CDR3 nucleotides are TGTGCCAGCAGCTTGGGTGGAAAACTGTTTTTT.

V is TRBV6-6 and J is TRBJ2-2; D is undetermined. V was clipped by 7 bases and J by 9 bases, with 12 bases between them. The CDR3 consists of 12 residues. CDR1 and CDR2 from the germline V gene are MNHNY and SVGAGI (reference sequence). For the CDR3, the DNA is TGTGCCAGCAAAGACGGGCACCGGGAGCTGTTTTTT. Translation gives CASKDGHRELFF.

The gene calls are TRBV6-5 and TRBJ1-2; TRBD1 is a possible D gene (5 bases). This CDR3 has 14 amino acids. V shed 0 bases and J shed 2 bases, with 7 bases lying between them. Germline V CDR1 and CDR2: MNHEY, SVGAGI. CDR3 region: CASSYSYRNYGYTF. Written as DNA, the CDR3 is TGTGCCAGCAGTTACTCCTACAGGAACTATGGCTACACCTTC.

V and J are TRBV5-1 and TRBJ1-2; maybe TRBD1 (5 bases). CDR3 size: 13 residues. Germline loops: CDR1 SGHRS, CDR2 YFSETQ. V was cut by 4 bases and J by 5 bases, with 12 bases left in between. In nucleotides, the CDR3 is TGCGCCAGCAGCACCGGGACGGATTATGGCTACACCTTC. The encoded protein is CASSTGTDYGYTF.

The chain couples TRBV7-8 to TRBJ1-1; D might be TRBD1 (5 bases). V was trimmed by 5 bases and J by 6 bases, leaving 13 bases between them. Per the germline V gene, CDR1 is SGHVS and CDR2 is FQNEAQ. The CDR3 spans 13 residues. CDR3 nucleotide sequence: TGTGCCAGCAGCGTCGGCCCGGGGGCTGAAGCTTTCTTT. Residues: CASSVGPGAEAFF. Full variable domain (missing parts from reference TRBV7-8 and TRBJ1-1): GAGVSQSPRYKVAKRGQDVALRCDPISGHVSLFWYQQALGQGPEFLTYFQNEAQLDKSGLPSDRFFAERPEGSVSTLKIQRTQQEDSAVYLCASSVGPGAEAFFGQGTRLTVV.

The chain uses TRBV6-5 and TRBJ1-6; D is unresolved. Germline V gene data show CDR1 as MNHEY and CDR2 as SVGAGI. The CDR3 has 16 residues. Deletions cut 1 base from V and 6 bases from J, with 13 bases between. The CDR3 DNA reads TGTGCCAGCAGTTACTTGACGTTGGGGATTAATTCACCCCTCCACTTT. This encodes CASSYLTLGINSPLHF.

V is TRBV7-2 and J is TRBJ2-3, with D perhaps matching TRBD1 or TRBD2 (7 bases each). Trimming removed 5 bases from V and 3 bases from J, with 18 bases in between. From germline, CDR1 is SGHTA and CDR2 FQGNSA. This CDR3 is 16 amino acids long. The CDR3 DNA is TGTGCCAGCAGCCCGAGGGGGCAGGGGGGGACAGATACGCAGTATTTT. Residues: CASSPRGQGGTDTQYF. The whole variable domain, remainder taken from reference TRBV7-2 and TRBJ2-3, is GAGVSQSPSNKVTEKGKDVELRCDPISGHTALYWYRQSLGQGLEFLIYFQGNSAPDKSGLPSDRFSAERTGGSVSTLTIQRTQQEDSAVYLCASSPRGQGGTDTQYFGPGTRLTVL.

The rearrangement joins TRBV14 to TRBJ2-7; D is undetermined. The CDR3 has 13 residues. Germline CDR1 and CDR2: SGHDN and FVKESK. The V end lost 1 base, the J end lost 5 bases, and 9 bases lay between the germline ends. CDR3 DNA: TGTGCCAGCAGCCAAGTCCCCGGCCACGAGCAGTACTTC. Amino acid sequence: CASSQVPGHEQYF.

The chain uses TRBV19 and TRBJ1-1; unclear D gene. Germline-derived CDR1 and CDR2 are LNHDA and SQIVND (reference sequence). Deletions cut 8 bases from V and 5 bases from J, with 21 bases between. The CDR3 is 15 amino acids. This chain's CDR3 is CASSTGPSMRTEAFF. CDR3 nucleotide sequence: TGTGCCAGTTCAACCGGGCCTTCCATGAGGACTGAAGCTTTCTTT.

The rearrangement links TRBV28 to TRBJ1-1; D is unresolved. The V gene lost 5 bases and the J gene lost 3 bases, with 10 bases spanning the gap. Germline V lookup: CDR1 MDHEN, CDR2 SYDVKM. This CDR3 has 13 amino acids. The CDR3 loop is CASSPRGDTEAFF. In DNA, the CDR3 is TGTGCCAGCAGTCCCCGAGGAGACACTGAAGCTTTCTTT.

The chain recombines TRBV4-1 with TRBJ1-1; D gene uncertain. V was clipped by 0 bases and J by 7 bases, with 12 bases between them. Germline V gene sequence: CDR1 MGHRA, CDR2 YSYEKL. This CDR3 has 14 residues. CDR3 in DNA: TGCGCCAGCAGCCAAGAAGGTAGAGGCAGTGAAGCTTTCTTT. Protein product: CASSQEGRGSEAFF.

The chain combines TRBV5-4 with TRBJ1-2; no reliable D call. The CDR3 contains 13 residues. Germline CDR1 SGHNT, CDR2 YYREEE (reference sequence). The V end lost 2 bases, the J end lost 5 bases, and 10 bases lay between the germline ends. CDR3: CASSFDTRYGYTF. CDR3 coding DNA: TGTGCCAGCAGCTTCGACACCCGATATGGCTACACCTTC.

The chain couples TRBV6-6 to TRBJ1-1; D gene ambiguous. Trimming took off 5 bases at V and 0 bases at J, with 10 bases between the two ends. The CDR3 has 14 residues. The V gene's germline CDR1 is MNHNY and CDR2 SVGAGI (reference sequence). The CDR3 coding sequence is TGTGCCAGCAGTACCTGGACTGTGAACACTGAAGCTTTCTTT. Amino acids: CASSTWTVNTEAFF.

The sample holds one count of this clone. J is TRBJ2-7 and V is TRBV29-1, with D possibly called TRBD1 or TRBD2 (6 bases each). The CDR3 totals 14 residues. With 4 bases removed from V and 2 bases from J, the gap between germline ends came to 15 bases. The germline CDR1 and CDR2 sequences are SQVTM and ANQGSEA. The CDR3 bases are TGCAGCGTTGGAGGGGGGAGCAGCGCCTACGAGCAGTACTTC. Its protein product is CSVGGGSSAYEQYF.

V and J are TRBV28 and TRBJ1-5, with TRBD1 matching 8 bases. The CDR3 is 14 amino acids. V was pared by 6 bases and J by 5 bases, with 6 bases of the junction left unmatched. CDR1 and CDR2 (germline): MDHEN, SYDVKM. The CDR3 reads CASSLQGGDQPQHF. Written as DNA, the CDR3 is TGTGCCAGCAGCCTACAGGGGGGCGATCAGCCCCAGCATTTT.

This chain links TRBV4-1 with TRBJ2-3, with TRBD2 identical over 7 bases. The CDR3 sequence is 16 residues long. Trimming took 4 bases from V and 1 from J; bases not matched to a gene: 8. Looked up from germline, CDR1 is MGHRA and CDR2 is YSYEKL. Here the CDR3 DNA reads TGCGCCAGCAGCCCCAGCGGGGCTTTGGGCACAGATACGCAGTATTTT. It specifies CASSPSGALGTDTQYF.

Only a few counts were recorded for this clone. The V call is TRBV28, the J call TRBJ1-5; perhaps TRBD1 as D (5 bases). The CDR3 extends over 16 amino acids. V lost 5 bases and J lost 7, with 21 bases in between. Looked up from germline, CDR1 is MDHEN and CDR2 is SYDVKM. In DNA, the CDR3 is TGTGCCAGCAGTGTGGCCCAACTGGGGGGAGGCCAGCCCCAGCATTTT. Its protein product is CASSVAQLGGGQPQHF.

The chain is built from TRBV5-1 and TRBJ2-3; D remains unclear. Germline V CDR1 and CDR2: SGHRS, YFSETQ. V shed 4 bases and J shed 2 bases, with 14 bases lying between them. The length of the CDR3 is 15 residues. The CDR3: CASSQSPSYTDTQYF. The CDR3 DNA sequence: TGCGCCAGCAGCCAGAGCCCTAGTTACACAGATACGCAGTATTTT.

The rearrangement joins TRBV5-1 to TRBJ1-1, with 8 bases lining up with TRBD1. CDR3 length: 13 residues. The germline gives CDR1 SGHRS, CDR2 YFSETQ. The ends lost 2 bases at V and 8 bases at J; junction bases unmatched: 5. The CDR3 DNA reads TGCGCCAGCAGCTTCACAGGGGGGGGAGAAGCTTTCTTT. Encoded protein: CASSFTGGGEAFF.

The V call is TRBV13, the J call TRBJ1-2; TRBD1 might be the D (5 bases). The length of the CDR3 is 14 residues. The germline V and J ends were trimmed by 6 bases and 2 bases, with 13 bases remaining between them. Germline CDR1 and CDR2: PRHDT and FYEKMQ (reference sequence). The chain's CDR3 is CASSQTRQNYGYTF. The CDR3 coding sequence is TGTGCCAGCAGTCAAACCCGACAGAACTATGGCTACACCTTC.

This clone has only one observation. The V and J genes are TRBV7-9 and TRBJ2-7, with TRBD2 matching over 8 bases. Losses at the gene ends were 3 bases for V and 6 bases for J; bases not matched to a gene: 4. Germline CDR1 SEHNR, CDR2 FQNEAQ (reference sequence). The CDR3 totals 13 residues. The CDR3 bases are TGTGCCAGCAGCTTCGGGACTAGGGGCGAGCAGTACTTC. As protein: CASSFGTRGEQYF.

J is TRBJ1-1 and V is TRBV30, with a weak D call TRBD1 (6 bases). Looked up from germline, CDR1 is GTSNPN and CDR2 is SVGIG (reference sequence). The V and J ends lost 0 bases and 1 base respectively, with 12 bases between them. The CDR3 runs to 15 residues. This CDR3 reads CAWSVPGTSNTEAFF. DNA for the CDR3: TGTGCCTGGAGTGTTCCCGGGACATCGAACACTGAAGCTTTCTTT.

V usage is TRBV19 and J usage is TRBJ1-5; D unclear. Trimming removed 1 base from V and 4 bases from J, with 2 bases in between. CDR1 LNHDA and CDR2 SQIVND come from the germline V gene (reference sequence). The CDR3 is 12 amino acids. This CDR3 is CASSIGNQPQHF. CDR3 DNA sequence: TGTGCCAGTAGTATAGGGAATCAGCCCCAGCATTTT.

The chain has TRBV6-8 and TRBJ2-4; TRBD2 matches at 7 bases. The CDR3 spans 15 residues. J gave up 0 bases and V 4 bases, and 3 bases lay outside the gene matches. From germline, CDR1 is MNHGY and CDR2 SAAAGT. This CDR3 is CASSSSGVAKNIQYF. In nucleotides, the CDR3 is TGTGCCAGCAGTTCTAGCGGTGTAGCCAAAAACATTCAGTACTTC.

This chain connects TRBV4-1 to TRBJ2-3; D might be TRBD2 (5 bases). The V end was cut by 4 bases, the J end by 1 base, with 9 bases between. CDR1 and CDR2 from the germline V gene are MGHRA and YSYEKL. This CDR3 has 14 residues. CDR3 protein: CASSPGRGTDTQYF. CDR3 nucleotide sequence: TGCGCCAGCAGCCCGGGAAGGGGCACAGATACGCAGTATTTT.